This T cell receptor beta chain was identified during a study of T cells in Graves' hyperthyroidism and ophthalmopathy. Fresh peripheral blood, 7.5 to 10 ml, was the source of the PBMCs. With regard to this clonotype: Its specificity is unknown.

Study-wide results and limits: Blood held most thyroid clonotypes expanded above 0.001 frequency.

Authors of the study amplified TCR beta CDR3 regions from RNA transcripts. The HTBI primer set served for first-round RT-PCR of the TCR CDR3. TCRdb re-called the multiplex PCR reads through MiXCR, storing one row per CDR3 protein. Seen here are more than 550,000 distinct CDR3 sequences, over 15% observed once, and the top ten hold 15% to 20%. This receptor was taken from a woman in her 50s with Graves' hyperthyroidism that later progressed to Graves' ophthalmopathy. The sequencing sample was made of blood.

The CDR3 DNA reads as TGTGCCAGCACATTAGGGCTAGCGGGGGAGCGGGGGACCGGGGAGCTGTTTTTT. It specifies CASTLGLAGERGTGELFF. The chain is built from TRBV19 and TRBJ2-2, with 10 positions matching TRBD2. CDR1 is LNHDA, CDR2 SQIVND, per germline (reference sequence). Losses at the gene ends were 9 bases for V and 5 bases for J; bases not matched to a gene: 18. There are 18 residues in the CDR3.